Listed below are T cell receptor beta chains from one sample, sequenced in a study of blood T cell repertoires in COVID-19. Some clones are missing from TCRdb's copy, which holds only in-frame ones; the method was immunoSEQ multiplex PCR. The sample records 150,000 to 180,000 clones, 91% being singletons. The sample comprised peripheral blood. These receptor sequences come from a man aged 50-60 years with acute or convalescent COVID-19. Both conserved end residues are part of each CDR3. A D gene is named only where the DNA matches it firmly. Clone size is given for some rows only: seen once, a few or many times, or a class if the clone is expanded.

d_call	v_call	j_call	clone_size	cdr3_nt	cdr3_aa
-	TRBV19	TRBJ1-5	-	TGTGCCAGTAGTAGGGGCGTTGTCAATCAGCCCCAGCATTTT	CASSRGVVNQPQHF
-	TRBV9	TRBJ2-5	once	TGTGCCAGCAGCGAAATCGGGGGAGAGACCCAGTACTTC	CASSEIGGETQYF
TRBD1	TRBV29-1	TRBJ2-3	-	TGCAGCGTTGCGGGACAGGGTCAAGATACGCAGTATTTT	CSVAGQGQDTQYF
TRBD1	TRBV2	TRBJ1-2	-	TGTGCCAGCATCTCCGGGACAGTTTCTAACTATGGCTACACCTTC	CASISGTVSNYGYTF
-	TRBV28	TRBJ1-5	-	TGTGCCAGCGGTACAGGGATTCAGCCCCAGCATTTT	CASGTGIQPQHF
-	TRBV6-5	TRBJ1-6	once	TGTGCCAGCTCGGGGGGGGTTGGAAATTCACCCCTCCACTTT	CASSGGVGNSPLHF
-	TRBV10-3	TRBJ1-4	once	TGTGCCATCAGCCCCGTTGGGGGGGATGAAAAACTGTTTTTT	CAISPVGGDEKLFF
TRBD1	TRBV7-6	TRBJ1-2	-	TGTGCCAGCAGCAGTGGACAGGGGGCGCGATATGGCTACACCTTC	CASSSGQGARYGYTF
-	TRBV23-1	TRBJ1-5	-	TGCGCCAGCAGTCAATCTAGTCAGCCCCAGCATTTT	CASSQSSQPQHF
-	TRBV15	TRBJ2-5	few	TGTGCCACCAGCAGAGATCGGGGGATAGGGATTACAAAGTACTTC	CATSRDRGIGITKYF
-	TRBV7-9	TRBJ1-1	-	TGTGCCAGCAGCTTATCTTTGGGGGGGACTGAAGCTTTCTTT	CASSLSLGGTEAFF
-	TRBV25-1	TRBJ1-4	-	TGTGCCAGCAGTGTACGGGGGTCCACTAATGAAAAACTGTTTTTT	CASSVRGSTNEKLFF
TRBD2	TRBV2	TRBJ2-7	-	TGTGCCAGCAGTGACACTAGCGGGGCGCAGTACTTC	CASSDTSGAQYF
-	TRBV7-2	TRBJ1-2	-	TGTGCCAGCAGCCCAGGACAGTCTATCTACTATGGCTACACCTTC	CASSPGQSIYYGYTF
-	TRBV21-1	TRBJ2-7	-	TGTGCCAGCAGCAAAGGTGGTGCTAGCGGGACCGCCTACGAGCAGTACTTC	CASSKGGASGTAYEQYF
-	TRBV5-1	TRBJ2-1	-	TGCGCCAGCAGCTTGTTCAGGAATTGGGGGGGCGGCTCCTACAATGAGCAGTTCTTC	CASSLFRNWGGGSYNEQFF
-	TRBV19	TRBJ2-1	-	TGTGCCAGTAGTACCCCTCCGTACAATGAGCAGTTCTTC	CASSTPPYNEQFF
-	TRBV3-1/TRBV3-2	TRBJ2-1	once	TGTGCCAGCAGCTACACTCAGGGGAGCTCCTACAATGAGCAGTTCTTC	CASSYTQGSSYNEQFF
-	TRBV23-1	TRBJ1-1	once	TGCGCCAGCAGTAGGGGGTCGGCCCTCGGCGGGAACACTGAAGCTTTCTTT	CASSRGSALGGNTEAFF
TRBD1	TRBV27	TRBJ2-1	-	TGTGCCAGCAGTCCCACGACAGGGGGCGCTTACAATGAGCAGTTCTTC	CASSPTTGGAYNEQFF
TRBD1	TRBV2	TRBJ2-2	-	TGTGCCAGCAGGGAACAGGGGGCTGACACCGGGGAGCTGTTTTTT	CASREQGADTGELFF
TRBD2	TRBV30	TRBJ2-7	-	TGTGCCTGGAGTGTGGCGGGAGGAGTCTACGAGCAGTACTTC	CAWSVAGGVYEQYF
-	TRBV15	TRBJ1-3	-	TGTGCCACCAGCAGAGATACAGACTCTGGAAACACCATATATTTT	CATSRDTDSGNTIYF
-	TRBV19	TRBJ1-4	-	TGTGCCAGTAGCAAACAGGGAATGAATGAAAAACTGTTTTTT	CASSKQGMNEKLFF
-	TRBV30	TRBJ1-5	-	TGTGCCTGGACCTTGGGAAGGGAGCAGCCCCAGCATTTT	CAWTLGREQPQHF
TRBD1	TRBV10-3	TRBJ1-5	-	TGTGCCATCAGCCCACAGGGGTCAGGACAGCCCCAGCATTTT	CAISPQGSGQPQHF
-	TRBV7-9	TRBJ1-1	-	TGTGCCAGCAGCGACACCCGGTTCGACGTACTGAGGAACACTGAAGCTTTCTTT	CASSDTRFDVLRNTEAFF
-	TRBV18	TRBJ2-7	-	TGTGCCAGCTCACCAGGGCAGTTCAACGAGCAGTACTTC	CASSPGQFNEQYF
TRBD1	TRBV19	TRBJ1-2	once	TGTGCCAGTAGAGACCCCCTTGGACAGGGAACTAACTATGGCTACACCTTC	CASRDPLGQGTNYGYTF
-	TRBV7-8	TRBJ1-1	-	TGTGCCAGCAGCGCCCGCAGGGTATCAGGGCAGGGCACTGAAGCTTTCTTT	CASSARRVSGQGTEAFF
-	TRBV30	TRBJ1-1	-	TGTGCCTGGAGGATCGCGGGCACTGAAGCTTTCTTT	CAWRIAGTEAFF
-	TRBV19	TRBJ2-7	-	TGTGCCAGTAGTGCCGGACAGTCCTACGAGCAGTACTTC	CASSAGQSYEQYF
-	TRBV19	TRBJ2-1	-	TGTGCCAGTAGTACACCCCCAGGAGGGACGACCTACAATGAGCAGTTCTTC	CASSTPPGGTTYNEQFF
TRBD2	TRBV6-2/TRBV6-3	TRBJ2-1	-	TGTGCCAGCAGACCTCGACTAGCGGGAGGATTAAGCTCCTACAATGAGCAGTTCTTC	CASRPRLAGGLSSYNEQFF
-	TRBV12-3/TRBV12-4	TRBJ1-2	-	TGTGCCAGCAGTCGGAGTAATAACTATGGCTACACCTTC	CASSRSNNYGYTF
-	TRBV7-8	TRBJ1-6	-	TGTGCCAGCAGCTCCTTGACCCTTTATGGGCCTTCACCCCTCCACTTT	CASSSLTLYGPSPLHF
-	TRBV5-5	TRBJ1-5	-	TGTGCCAGCAACCCGACGGGTGGCAATCAGCCCCAGCATTTT	CASNPTGGNQPQHF
-	TRBV7-3	TRBJ2-4	-	TGTGCCAGCAGCCCCCAGCTAGCTTCCAAAAACATTCAGTACTTC	CASSPQLASKNIQYF
TRBD2	TRBV3-1/TRBV3-2	TRBJ2-7	-	TGTGCCAGCAGCCTGTTGGTAGCGGGAGGTACTACCTACGAGCAGTACTTC	CASSLLVAGGTTYEQYF
TRBD2	TRBV6-5	TRBJ2-5	once	TGTGCCAGCAGTCCTGCGGGGGGAGTTGAGACCCAGTACTTC	CASSPAGGVETQYF
TRBD2	TRBV9	TRBJ2-2	-	TGTGCCAGCAGCGTAGGGCACGGGGCGGGAGACACCGGGGAGCTGTTTTTT	CASSVGHGAGDTGELFF
TRBD1	TRBV7-2	TRBJ1-5	once	TGTGCCAGCAGCGTAGGACAGGGACGTCAGCCCCAGCATTTT	CASSVGQGRQPQHF
-	TRBV28	TRBJ1-2	-	TGTGCCAGCAGTTTCGCAGCTAACTATGGCTACACCTTC	CASSFAANYGYTF
-	TRBV19	TRBJ2-7	-	TGTGCCAGTAGTATCGCTAGCGACTCCTACGAGCAGTACTTC	CASSIASDSYEQYF